This T cell receptor beta chain appears in the sequencing data of a study of shared T cell receptors in the human thymus. The CDR3 extends over 15 amino acids. With 3 bases removed from V and 4 bases from J, the gap between germline ends came to 13 bases. CDR1 is WSHSY and CDR2 is SAAADI in the germline V gene. Some clones are missing from TCRdb's copy, which holds only in-frame ones; the method was immunoSEQ multiplex PCR. The sample gives some 640,000 clones, more than 75% of which show up once; 0.009% to 0.0095% is in the top ten. This sample was also put to use in a study of human thymus T cells. That work contributes: Congenital heart defects were the reason for the corrective surgery that the donors, healthy Finnish infants, were having. Corrective cardiac operations yielded the resected thymus tissue. Gene usage for V and J segments appeared biased in thymic and blood repertoires.

This TCR was recovered from a boy younger than two with a congenital heart defect. Sample: thymocytes. The chain couples TRBV10-2 to TRBJ1-3; possibly TRBD1 for D (5 bases). The CDR3 region has the DNA TGCGCCAGCAGTGAACATCAGGGAGGCGGAAACACCATATATTTT. As protein: CASSEHQGGGNTIYF.